This TCR beta chain was documented in a study of control samples from healthy donors and cancer patients. This table comes from immunoSEQ multiplex PCR, and its TCRdb copy is limited to in-frame clones, with some not included. The sample shows 98,000 or so clones, approximately 80% of them seen only once. This TCR came from a man aged 18 to 30 in good health. The sequenced material came from blood.

CDR3 bases: TGTGCCAGCAGCTTACGCCGACAGGCTGGGGAGACCCAGTACTTC. Translation: CASSLRRQAGETQYF. V gene TRBV7-9 combines with J gene TRBJ2-5; D might be TRBD1 (6 bases). V dropped 2 bases and J dropped 5 bases, with 15 bases sitting between them. Per germline, CDR1 SEHNR and CDR2 FQNEAQ (reference sequence). This CDR3 region has 15 residues. Variable domain in full (rest from reference TRBV7-9 and TRBJ2-5): DTGVSQNPRHKITKRGQNVTFRCDPISEHNRLYWYRQTLGQGPEFLTYFQNEAQLEKSRLLSDRFSAERPKGSFSTLEIQRTEQGDSAMYLCASSLRRQAGETQYFGPGTRLLVL.